Below are 18 T cell receptor beta chains sequenced from a single sample in a study of T-cell memory formation after mild COVID-19. MiXCR, applied by TCRdb to the 5' RACE reads, yields one record per CDR3 protein. This sample has around 150,000 distinct CDR3 sequences, with roughly 12% found just once. Sequencing was carried out using PBMCs or a T cell subset sorted from them (not recorded which). All receptors derive from a man aged 18 to 29 who had mild COVID-19 (a few samples of this study predate the infection). Cell type and time point are not known.

This chain connects TRBV6-6 to TRBJ2-5, with D uncertain. Germline V gene data show CDR1 as MNHNY and CDR2 as SVGAGI (reference sequence). The CDR3 consists of 12 residues. Trimming left V 2 bases short and J 5 bases short, with 6 bases between. The CDR3 spells CASSYGAETQYF. The CDR3, as DNA: TGTGCCAGCAGTTACGGTGCGGAGACCCAGTACTTC.

V gene TRBV7-2 combines with J gene TRBJ2-3; the D gene could be TRBD1 or TRBD2 (6 bases each). Per the germline V gene, CDR1 is SGHTA and CDR2 is FQGNSA. The CDR3 extends over 15 amino acids. V lost 1 base, J lost 1 base, and 9 bases lay in between. The CDR3 here is CASSLEGGRTDTQYF. The CDR3 DNA reads as TGTGCCAGCAGCTTAGAGGGGGGCCGCACAGATACGCAGTATTTT.

This clonotype showed up just a few times. The chain links TRBV25-1 to TRBJ2-1; D gene unclear. V gave up 4 bases and J gave up 9 bases, with 25 bases separating them. This CDR3 contains 17 residues. Per germline, CDR1 MGHDK and CDR2 SYGVNS. The CDR3 DNA reads TGTGCCAGCAGTGCTCCGGCCGGCTTCTCTTTCGATCTTGAGCAGTTCTTC. Protein product: CASSAPAGFSFDLEQFF.

This rearrangement joins TRBV5-1 to TRBJ2-7; TRBD1 agrees at 7 bases. After removal of 3 bases from V and 2 bases from J, the junction contained 2 bases not matched to a gene. Germline values: CDR1 SGHRS, CDR2 YFSETQ. The CDR3 loop spans 13 amino acids. CDR3 bases: TGCGCCAGCAGCTCGACAGGGACCTACGAGCAGTACTTC. Its protein product is CASSSTGTYEQYF.

This clonotype was recorded a few times. This rearrangement joins TRBV19 to TRBJ2-2, with a weak D call TRBD1 (7 bases). The V end was cut by 3 bases, the J end by 5 bases, with 13 bases between. The CDR3 spans 15 residues. Per the germline V gene, CDR1 is LNHDA and CDR2 is SQIVND (reference sequence). In DNA form, the CDR3 reads TGTGCCAGTAGTATTATGACAGGGAGGACCGGGGAGCTGTTTTTT. Residues: CASSIMTGRTGELFF. Looking up the rest from reference TRBV19 and TRBJ2-2 gives the full variable domain: DGGITQSPKYLFRKEGQNVTLSCEQNLNHDAMYWYRQDPGQGLRLIYYSQIVNDFQKGDIAEGYSVSREKKESFPLTVTSAQKNPTAFYLCASSIMTGRTGELFFGEGSRLTVL.

CDR3 in amino acids: CANDIVQETQYF. DNA for the CDR3: TGTGCCAATGACATCGTTCAAGAGACCCAGTACTTC. This sequence joins TRBV2 and TRBJ2-5; D is uncertain. With 10 bases removed from V and 2 bases from J, the gap between germline ends came to 11 bases. The length of the CDR3 is 12 residues. Germline lookup yields CDR1 SNHLY and CDR2 FYNNEI.

This clonotype came up a few times. The chain has TRBV7-3 and TRBJ2-1; 10 bases line up with TRBD2. CDR1 is SGHTA, CDR2 FQGTGA, per germline. The CDR3 covers 16 residues. The ends lost 0 bases at V and 7 bases at J; junction bases unmatched: 6. CDR3 region: CASSLTFTSGTNEQFF. The CDR3 DNA reads as TGTGCCAGCAGCTTAACGTTTACTAGCGGGACGAATGAGCAGTTCTTC.

Only a few counts were recorded for this clonotype. The rearrangement uses TRBV12-3 or TRBV12-4 and TRBJ2-7; D uncertain. The V and J ends lost 3 bases and 6 bases respectively, with 9 bases between them. The CDR3 is made up of 12 amino acids. The CDR3 reads CASSFQWGEQYV. As DNA, the CDR3 is TGTGCCAGCAGTTTTCAATGGGGCGAGCAGTACGTC.

The J gene is TRBJ2-3, the V gene TRBV20-1; D gene uncertain. The CDR3 has 12 residues. Germline lookup yields CDR1 DFQATT and CDR2 SNEGSKA (reference sequence). V lost 0 bases and J 7 bases, leaving 8 bases between the germline ends. CDR3 in amino acids: CSARDHGYTQYF. CDR3 DNA: TGCAGTGCTAGAGATCACGGTTATACGCAGTATTTT.

The rearrangement joins TRBV3-1 to TRBJ1-6; weak D call: TRBD1 (6 bases). CDR3 size: 14 residues. The ends were cut back, 1 base at V and 10 bases at J, with 11 bases in the middle. Germline CDR1 reads LGHDT; CDR2 reads YNNKEL (reference sequence). The CDR3 sequence is CASSQAGVGSPLHF. CDR3 in DNA: TGTGCCAGCAGCCAAGCAGGGGTAGGATCACCCCTCCACTTT.

The sample holds a few counts of this clonotype. V and J are TRBV7-2 and TRBJ1-2, with D hard to call. The CDR3 is 15 amino acids. With 5 bases removed from V and 7 bases from J, the gap between germline ends came to 20 bases. Per the germline V gene, CDR1 is SGHTA and CDR2 is FQGNSA. The CDR3 DNA follows: TGTGCCAGCAGCCTTCTACCCCCGGATATTGGTGGCTACACCTTC. Translating it yields CASSLLPPDIGGYTF. The full variable domain, in which reference TRBV7-2 and TRBJ1-2 provide the parts outside the CDR3, is GAGVSQSPSNKVTEKGKDVELRCDPISGHTALYWYRQSLGQGLEFLIYFQGNSAPDKSGLPSDRFSAERTGGSVSTLTIQRTQQEDSAVYLCASSLLPPDIGGYTFGSGTRLTVV.

In its sample, this clonotype was seen many times. The V call is TRBV20-1, the J call TRBJ1-1; TRBD1 might be the D (6 bases). V was trimmed by 3 bases and J by 4 bases, leaving 12 bases between them. This CDR3 spans 13 amino acids. Germline V gives CDR1 DFQATT, CDR2 SNEGSKA (reference sequence). CDR3 region: CSASRDRTTEAFF. In nucleotides, the CDR3 is TGCAGTGCTAGCCGCGACAGGACCACTGAAGCTTTCTTT.

The sample holds a few counts of this clonotype. The rearrangement joins TRBV7-9 to TRBJ2-7; 9 bases align to TRBD1. Looked up from germline, CDR1 is SEHNR and CDR2 is FQNEAQ (reference sequence). This CDR3 comprises 16 residues. Losses at the gene ends were 4 bases for V and 3 bases for J; bases not matched to a gene: 10. CDR3 protein: CASSSWDRAGYYEQYF. The CDR3 DNA is TGTGCCAGCAGCTCCTGGGACAGGGCTGGCTACTACGAGCAGTACTTC. Complete variable domain (other parts from reference TRBV7-9 and TRBJ2-7): DTGVSQNPRHKITKRGQNVTFRCDPISEHNRLYWYRQTLGQGPEFLTYFQNEAQLEKSRLLSDRFSAERPKGSFSTLEIQRTEQGDSAMYLCASSSWDRAGYYEQYFGPGTRLTVT.

This clonotype was detected only a few times. The rearrangement uses TRBV20-1 and TRBJ1-2; D perhaps matches TRBD1 (5 bases). The CDR3 is made up of 12 amino acids. Germline-derived CDR1 and CDR2 are DFQATT and SNEGSKA (reference sequence). Trimming removed 3 bases at V and 10 bases at J, with 15 bases between. CDR3 DNA sequence: TGCAGTGCTAGTTTTATAGGGACTCCCTACACCTTC. Encoded protein: CSASFIGTPYTF.

The chain is built from TRBV2 and TRBJ2-7, with D perhaps TRBD1 (5 bases). V was pared by 7 bases and J by 6 bases, with 7 bases between. There are 10 residues in the CDR3. The V gene's germline CDR1 is SNHLY and CDR2 FYNNEI. The CDR3 loop reads CASTRGEQYF. The CDR3 DNA is TGTGCCAGCACAAGGGGCGAGCAGTACTTC.

This CDR3 reads CSASSSQGGYTEAFF. CDR3 bases: TGCAGTGCTAGTTCCTCACAGGGAGGGTACACTGAAGCTTTCTTT. The chain links TRBV20-1 to TRBJ1-1; weak D call: TRBD1 (6 bases). Trimming shortened V by 3 bases and J by 3 bases, and 17 bases separated the two germline ends. In germline, CDR1 is DFQATT, CDR2 SNEGSKA (reference sequence). The CDR3 runs 15 residues.

This clonotype occurred many times. The rearrangement links TRBV18 to TRBJ2-7; D is uncertain. V dropped 5 bases and J dropped 6 bases, with 8 bases sitting between them. Germline V gene sequence: CDR1 KGHSH, CDR2 LQKENI. CDR3 length: 11 amino acids. CDR3 protein: CASSSYGEQYF. CDR3 coding DNA: TGTGCCAGCTCATCGTATGGCGAGCAGTACTTC.

This clonotype showed up just a few times. The chain couples TRBV20-1 to TRBJ2-5; D remains ambiguous. This CDR3 has 16 residues. Trimming left V 3 bases short and J 5 bases short, with 22 bases between. Germline values: CDR1 DFQATT, CDR2 SNEGSKA (reference sequence). The CDR3 protein is CSASSGGDSSGETQYF. CDR3 in DNA: TGCAGTGCTAGTAGTGGCGGTGACTCGTCTGGGGAGACCCAGTACTTC.